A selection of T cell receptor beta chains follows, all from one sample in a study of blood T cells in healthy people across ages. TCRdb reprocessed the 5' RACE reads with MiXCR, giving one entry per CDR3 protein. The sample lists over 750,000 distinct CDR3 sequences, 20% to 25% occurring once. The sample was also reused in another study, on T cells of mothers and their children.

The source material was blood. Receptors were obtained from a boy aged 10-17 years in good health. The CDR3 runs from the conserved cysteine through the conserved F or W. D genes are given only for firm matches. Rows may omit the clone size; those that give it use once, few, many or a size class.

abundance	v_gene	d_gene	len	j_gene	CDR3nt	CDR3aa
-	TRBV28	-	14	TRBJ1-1	TGTGCCAGCAGGATCCAGCAGGGCAGCACTGAAGCTTTCTTT	CASRIQQGSTEAFF
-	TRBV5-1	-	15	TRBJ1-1	TGCGCCAGCAGCTTTAGGGTCGCGGGGGACACTGAAGCTTTCTTT	CASSFRVAGDTEAFF
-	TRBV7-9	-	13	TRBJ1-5	TGTGCCTGCAGCTTAGTGGGAAGTCAGCCCCAGCATTTT	CACSLVGSQPQHF
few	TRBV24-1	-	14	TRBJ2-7	TGTGCCACCAGTGATTCAGGGGGGGCCTACGAGCAGTACTTC	CATSDSGGAYEQYF
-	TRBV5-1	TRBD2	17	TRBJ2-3	TGCGCCAGCAGCTTGGCGGCGACTAGCGGGAGCACAGATACGCAGTATTTT	CASSLAATSGSTDTQYF
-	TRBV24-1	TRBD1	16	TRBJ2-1	TGTGCCACCAGTGACCCAGGGACAGGGGGCATCAATGAGCAGTTCTTC	CATSDPGTGGINEQFF
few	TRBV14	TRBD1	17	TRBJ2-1	TGTGCCAGCAGCCGCCCGGGACAGGGGTCCGTCTACAATGAGCAGTTCTTC	CASSRPGQGSVYNEQFF
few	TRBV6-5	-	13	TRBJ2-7	TGTGCCAGCAGCGGCGGTCAGAACTACGAGCAGTACTTC	CASSGGQNYEQYF
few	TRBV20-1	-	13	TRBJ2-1	TGCAGTGCCTCGGGACAAATCTACAATGAGCAGTTCTTC	CSASGQIYNEQFF
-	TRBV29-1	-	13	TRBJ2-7	TGCAGCGTTGAGGGGTGGGGAACCTACGAGCAGTACTTC	CSVEGWGTYEQYF
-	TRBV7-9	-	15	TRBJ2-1	TGTGCCAGCAGCTCATCACGGGAGCTTACCAATGAGCAGTTCTTC	CASSSSRELTNEQFF
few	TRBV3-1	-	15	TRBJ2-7	TGTGCCAGCAGCCAAGATTTTGGGGCCGGAAACGAGCAGTACTTC	CASSQDFGAGNEQYF
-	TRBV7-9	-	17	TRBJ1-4	TGTGCCAGCAGCTTAGATTGGCAGGGCGATACTAATGAAAAACTGTTTTTT	CASSLDWQGDTNEKLFF
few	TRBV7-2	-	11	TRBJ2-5	TGTGCCAGCAGCTTACGGGCCAGACTTAGCTTC	CASSLRARLSF
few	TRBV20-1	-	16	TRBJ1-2	TGCAGTGCTAGCCCCCTTCATGCGGGACCCAGGGGTGGCTACACCTTC	CSASPLHAGPRGGYTF
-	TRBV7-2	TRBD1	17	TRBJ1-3	TGTGCCAGCAGCTTAAGGGCAGGGGGGGCCTCTGGAAACACCATATATTTT	CASSLRAGGASGNTIYF
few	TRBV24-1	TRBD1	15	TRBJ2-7	TGTGCCACCAGTGCCCCGGGACAGGGTATCCACGAGCAGTACTTC	CATSAPGQGIHEQYF
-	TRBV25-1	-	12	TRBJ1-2	TGTGCCAGCAGTGAAGGACTAAGTGGCTACACCTTC	CASSEGLSGYTF
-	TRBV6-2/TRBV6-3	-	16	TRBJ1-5	TGTGCCAGCAGTTACTCCCCATTCGAGGGAAATCAGCCCCAGCATTTT	CASSYSPFEGNQPQHF
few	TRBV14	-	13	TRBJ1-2	TGTGCCAGCAGCCCCGCGGTTTATGGCGGCTACACCTTC	CASSPAVYGGYTF
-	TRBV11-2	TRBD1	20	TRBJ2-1	TGTGCCAGCACCCTAACAGGGGGCAGCAATTCAGCTATTATTTACAATGAGCAGTTCTTC	CASTLTGGSNSAIIYNEQFF
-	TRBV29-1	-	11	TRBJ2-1	TGCAGCGTTGAATTATCTGGGCGACAGTTCTTC	CSVELSGRQFF
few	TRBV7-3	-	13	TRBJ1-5	TGTGCCAGCAGCTTAAGGGATGGGCAGCCCCAGCATTTT	CASSLRDGQPQHF
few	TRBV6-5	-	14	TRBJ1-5	TGTGCCAGCGGGTCCGGGGGTACCAATCAGCCCCAGCATTTT	CASGSGGTNQPQHF
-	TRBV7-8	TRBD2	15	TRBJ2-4	TGTGCCAGCAGCTTAGGAGCGGGAGACGGGAACATTCAGTACTTC	CASSLGAGDGNIQYF
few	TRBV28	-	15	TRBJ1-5	TGTGCCAGCAGTTTGTCAGGGGTGGGCAATCAGCCCCAGCATTTT	CASSLSGVGNQPQHF
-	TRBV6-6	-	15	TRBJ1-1	TGTGCCAGCAGTTCAATCCGGACCATGAACACTGAAGCTTTCTTT	CASSSIRTMNTEAFF
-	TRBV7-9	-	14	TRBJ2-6	TGTGCCAGCAGCCACCCCTCTGGGGCCAACGTCCTGACTTTC	CASSHPSGANVLTF
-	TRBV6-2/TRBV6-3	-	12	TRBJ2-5	TGTGCCAGCAGACTTGACCAAGAGACCCAGTACTTC	CASRLDQETQYF
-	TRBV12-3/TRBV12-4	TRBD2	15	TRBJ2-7	TGTGCCAGCAGTTTTAATCTAGCGGGAGCCTACGAGCAGTACTTC	CASSFNLAGAYEQYF
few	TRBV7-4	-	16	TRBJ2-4	TGTGCCAGCAGCTTAGCCCGTACAGGGGCCAAAAACATTCAGTACTTC	CASSLARTGAKNIQYF
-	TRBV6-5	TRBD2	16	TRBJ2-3	TGTGCCAGCAGTTCGGGACTAGCGCGCGGCACAGATACGCAGTATTTT	CASSSGLARGTDTQYF
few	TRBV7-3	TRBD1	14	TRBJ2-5	TGTGCCAGCAGCCGGACAGGGGAGGGAAATGAGCAGCTCTTC	CASSRTGEGNEQLF
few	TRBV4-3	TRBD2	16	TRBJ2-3	TGCGCCAGCAGCCCCGCGACTAGCGGCGTGAGAGATACGCAGTATTTT	CASSPATSGVRDTQYF
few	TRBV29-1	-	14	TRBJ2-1	TGCAGCCCACTTATCCCCACCCCCTACAATGAGCAGTTCTTC	CSPLIPTPYNEQFF
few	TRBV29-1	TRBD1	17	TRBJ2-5	TGCAGCGTTGAACTCTTGGCACAGGGGGCTCATCAAGAGACCCAGTACTTC	CSVELLAQGAHQETQYF
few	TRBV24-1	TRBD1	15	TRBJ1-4	TGTGCCACCAGTGACCCTGGACAGGGAGGCGAAAAACTGTTTTTT	CATSDPGQGGEKLFF
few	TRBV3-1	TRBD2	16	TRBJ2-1	TGTGCCAGCAGCCTAAAACTAGCGGGAGGTGCGAATGAGCAGTTCTTC	CASSLKLAGGANEQFF
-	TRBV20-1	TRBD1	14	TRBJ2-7	TGCAGTGCTAGAAGGCGGACAGGGGACTACGAGCAGTACTTC	CSARRRTGDYEQYF
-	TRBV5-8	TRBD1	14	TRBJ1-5	TGTGCCAGCAACATGGGACAGAGCAATCAGCCCCAGCATTTT	CASNMGQSNQPQHF
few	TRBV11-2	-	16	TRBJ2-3	TGTGCCAGCAGCTTAGATTCAGGGGGGAGCACAGATACGCAGTATTTT	CASSLDSGGSTDTQYF
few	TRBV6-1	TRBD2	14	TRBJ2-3	TGTGCCACCCAGCGGGGATGGAGCACAGATACGCAGTATTTT	CATQRGWSTDTQYF
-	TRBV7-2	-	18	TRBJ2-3	TGTGCCAGCAGCTTAGGGGGATCGGGTCGGGTTGGAACAGATACGCAGTATTTT	CASSLGGSGRVGTDTQYF
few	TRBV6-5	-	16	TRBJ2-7	TGTGCCAGCAGTTACGCATCCGGGACGGCACCCTACGAGCAGTACTTC	CASSYASGTAPYEQYF
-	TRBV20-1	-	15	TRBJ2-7	TGCAGTGCCCTAGGGTACCCCAGGGATTACAACGAGCAGTACTTC	CSALGYPRDYNEQYF
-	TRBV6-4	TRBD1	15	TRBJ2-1	TGTGCCAGCAGTGACTCGGAGACAGGGGTTGCTGAGCAGTTCTTC	CASSDSETGVAEQFF
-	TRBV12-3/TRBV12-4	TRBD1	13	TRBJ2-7	TGTGCCGTCTCCCGACAGGGTACCTACGAGCAGTACTTC	CAVSRQGTYEQYF
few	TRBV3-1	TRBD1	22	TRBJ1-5	TGTGCCAGCAGCCAAGAGGAACCGCTGCCTTCGCGGGACAGGGAGAGGGGTCAGCCCCAGCATTTT	CASSQEEPLPSRDRERGQPQHF
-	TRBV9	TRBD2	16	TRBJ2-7	TGTGCCAGCAGCGTGGGACTAGCGGGATTGGGGCTCGAGCAGTACTTC	CASSVGLAGLGLEQYF